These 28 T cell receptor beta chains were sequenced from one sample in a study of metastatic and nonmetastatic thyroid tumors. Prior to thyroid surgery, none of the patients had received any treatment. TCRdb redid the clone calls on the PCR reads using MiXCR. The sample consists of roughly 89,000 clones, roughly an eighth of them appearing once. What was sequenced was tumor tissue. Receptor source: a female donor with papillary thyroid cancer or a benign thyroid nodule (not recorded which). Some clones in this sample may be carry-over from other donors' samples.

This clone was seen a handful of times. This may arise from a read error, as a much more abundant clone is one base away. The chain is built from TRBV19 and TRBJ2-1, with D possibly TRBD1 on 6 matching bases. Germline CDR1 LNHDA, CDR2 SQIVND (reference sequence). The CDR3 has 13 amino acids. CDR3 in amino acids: CSSRTGQTDEQFF. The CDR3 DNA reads TGTTCCAGTAGAACCGGACAGACCGATGAGCAGTTCTTC.

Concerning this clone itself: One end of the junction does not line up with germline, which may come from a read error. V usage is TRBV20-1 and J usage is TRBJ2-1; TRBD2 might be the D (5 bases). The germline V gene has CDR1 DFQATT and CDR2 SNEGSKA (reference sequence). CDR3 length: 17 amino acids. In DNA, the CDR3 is TGCAGTGCTAGAGAGGATTGGTTCGGGATCTCCTACAATAAGCAGTTCTTC. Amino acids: CSAREDWFGISYNKQFF.

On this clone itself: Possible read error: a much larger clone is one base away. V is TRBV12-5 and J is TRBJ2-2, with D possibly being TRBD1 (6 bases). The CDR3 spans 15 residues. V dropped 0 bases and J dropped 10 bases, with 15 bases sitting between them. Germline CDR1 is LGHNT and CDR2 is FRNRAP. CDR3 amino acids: CASGLVQGSVVELFF. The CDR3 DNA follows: TGTGCTAGTGGTTTGGTACAGGGTAGCGTCGTGGAGCTGTTTTTT.

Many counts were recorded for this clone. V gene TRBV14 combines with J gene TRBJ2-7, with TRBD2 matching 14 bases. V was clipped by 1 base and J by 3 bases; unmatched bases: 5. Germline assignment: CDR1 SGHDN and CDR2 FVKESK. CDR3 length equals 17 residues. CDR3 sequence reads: CASSQALGLAGGYEQYF. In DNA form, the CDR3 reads TGTGCCAGCAGCCAAGCCCTAGGACTAGCGGGAGGCTACGAGCAGTACTTC. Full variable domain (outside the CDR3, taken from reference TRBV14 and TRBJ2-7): EAGVTQFPSHSVIEKGQTVTLRCDPISGHDNLYWYRRVMGKEIKFLLHFVKESKQDESGMPNNRFLAERTGGTYSTLKVQPAELEDSGVYFCASSQALGLAGGYEQYFGPGTRLTVT.

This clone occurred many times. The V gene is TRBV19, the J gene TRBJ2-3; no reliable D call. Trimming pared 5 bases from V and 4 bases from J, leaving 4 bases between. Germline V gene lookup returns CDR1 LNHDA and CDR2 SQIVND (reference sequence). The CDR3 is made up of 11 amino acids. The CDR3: CASSQADTQYF. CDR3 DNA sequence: TGTGCCAGTAGTCAGGCAGATACGCAGTATTTT.

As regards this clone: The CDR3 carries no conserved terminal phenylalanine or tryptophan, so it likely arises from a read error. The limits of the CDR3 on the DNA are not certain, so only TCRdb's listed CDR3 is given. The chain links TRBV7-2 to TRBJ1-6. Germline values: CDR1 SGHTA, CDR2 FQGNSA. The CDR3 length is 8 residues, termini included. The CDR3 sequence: CASSPRSG.

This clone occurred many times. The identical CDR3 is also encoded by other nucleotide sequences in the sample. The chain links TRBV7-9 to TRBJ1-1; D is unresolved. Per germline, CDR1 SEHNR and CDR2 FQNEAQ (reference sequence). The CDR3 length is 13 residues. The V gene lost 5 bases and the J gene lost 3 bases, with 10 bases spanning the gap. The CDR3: CASSPPGHTEAFF. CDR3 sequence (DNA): TGTGCCAGCAGCCCACCCGGGCACACTGAAGCTTTCTTT.

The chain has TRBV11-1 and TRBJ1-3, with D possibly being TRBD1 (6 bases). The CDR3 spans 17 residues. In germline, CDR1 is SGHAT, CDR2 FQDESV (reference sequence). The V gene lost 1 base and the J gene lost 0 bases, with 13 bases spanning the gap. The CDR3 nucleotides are TGTGCCAGCAGCTTAGGGAGGTCGGGACACTCTGGAAACACCATATATTTT. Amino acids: CASSLGRSGHSGNTIYF.

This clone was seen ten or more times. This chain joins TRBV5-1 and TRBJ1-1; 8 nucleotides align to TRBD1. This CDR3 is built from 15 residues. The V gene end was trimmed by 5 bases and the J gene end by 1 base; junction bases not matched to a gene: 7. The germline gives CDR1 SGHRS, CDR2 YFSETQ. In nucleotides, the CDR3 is TGCGCCAGCAGGGATGATGGGACAGGGAACACTGAAGCTTTCTTT. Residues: CASRDDGTGNTEAFF.

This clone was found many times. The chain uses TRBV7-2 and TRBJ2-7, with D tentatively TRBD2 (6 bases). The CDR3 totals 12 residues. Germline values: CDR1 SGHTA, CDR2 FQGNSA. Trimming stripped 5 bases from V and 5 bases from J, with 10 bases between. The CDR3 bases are TGTGCCAGCAGCCGCTGGGGGGACGAGCAGTACTTC. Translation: CASSRWGDEQYF.

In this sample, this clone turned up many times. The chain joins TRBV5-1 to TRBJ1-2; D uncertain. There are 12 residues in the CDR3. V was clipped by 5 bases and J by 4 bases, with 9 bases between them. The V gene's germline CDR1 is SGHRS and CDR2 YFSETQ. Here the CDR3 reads CASSLTTYGYTF. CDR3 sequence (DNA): TGCGCCAGCAGTCTCACTACCTATGGCTACACCTTC.

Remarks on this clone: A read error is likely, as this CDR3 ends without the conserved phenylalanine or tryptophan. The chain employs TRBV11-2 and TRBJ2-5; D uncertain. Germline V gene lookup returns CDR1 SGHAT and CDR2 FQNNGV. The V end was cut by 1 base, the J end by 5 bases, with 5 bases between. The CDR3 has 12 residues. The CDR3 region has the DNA TGTGCCAGCAGCTTAGGTCCCGAGACCCAGTACTCC. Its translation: CASSLGPETQYS.

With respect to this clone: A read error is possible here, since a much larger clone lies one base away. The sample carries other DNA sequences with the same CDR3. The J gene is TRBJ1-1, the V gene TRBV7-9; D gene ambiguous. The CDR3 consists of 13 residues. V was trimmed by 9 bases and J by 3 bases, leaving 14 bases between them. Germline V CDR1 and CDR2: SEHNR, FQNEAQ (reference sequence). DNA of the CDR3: TGTGCCAGTAGCCCACCCGGGCACACTGAAGCTTTCTTT. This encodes CASSPPGHTEAFF.

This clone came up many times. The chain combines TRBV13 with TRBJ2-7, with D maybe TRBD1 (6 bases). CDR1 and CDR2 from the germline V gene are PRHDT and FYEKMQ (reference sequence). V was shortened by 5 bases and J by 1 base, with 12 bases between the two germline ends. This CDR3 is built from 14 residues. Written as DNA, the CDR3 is TGTGCCAGCAGCGACTCTGGACAGTCCTACGAGCAGTACTTC. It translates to CASSDSGQSYEQYF.

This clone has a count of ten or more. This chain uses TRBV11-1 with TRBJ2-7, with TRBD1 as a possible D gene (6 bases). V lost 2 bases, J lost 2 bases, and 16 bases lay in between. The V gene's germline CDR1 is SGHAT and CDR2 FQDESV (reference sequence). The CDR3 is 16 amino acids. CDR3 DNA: TGTGCCAGCAGCTTATTTGGTCAGGGGAGTACCTACGAGCAGTACTTC. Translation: CASSLFGQGSTYEQYF.

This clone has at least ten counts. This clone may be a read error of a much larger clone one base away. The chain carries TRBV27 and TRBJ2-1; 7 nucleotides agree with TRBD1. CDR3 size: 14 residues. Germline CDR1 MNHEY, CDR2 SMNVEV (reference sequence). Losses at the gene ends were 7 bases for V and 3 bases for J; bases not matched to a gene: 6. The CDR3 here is CASIPTGLYNEQFF. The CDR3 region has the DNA TGTGCCAGCATCCCGACAGGGCTCTACAATGAGCAGTTCTTC.

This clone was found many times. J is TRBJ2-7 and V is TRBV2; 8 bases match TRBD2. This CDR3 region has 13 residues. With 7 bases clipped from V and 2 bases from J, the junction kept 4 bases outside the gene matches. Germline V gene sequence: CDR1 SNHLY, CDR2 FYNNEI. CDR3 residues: CASTRTSPYEQYF. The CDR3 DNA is TGTGCCAGCACCCGGACTAGCCCCTACGAGCAGTACTTC.

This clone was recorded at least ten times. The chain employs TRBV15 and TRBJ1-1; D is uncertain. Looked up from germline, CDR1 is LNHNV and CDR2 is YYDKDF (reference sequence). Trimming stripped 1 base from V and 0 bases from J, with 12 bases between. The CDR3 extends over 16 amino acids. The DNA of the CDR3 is TGTGCCACCAGCAGAGTAGCCAGAAGGCTGAACACTGAAGCTTTCTTT. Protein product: CATSRVARRLNTEAFF.

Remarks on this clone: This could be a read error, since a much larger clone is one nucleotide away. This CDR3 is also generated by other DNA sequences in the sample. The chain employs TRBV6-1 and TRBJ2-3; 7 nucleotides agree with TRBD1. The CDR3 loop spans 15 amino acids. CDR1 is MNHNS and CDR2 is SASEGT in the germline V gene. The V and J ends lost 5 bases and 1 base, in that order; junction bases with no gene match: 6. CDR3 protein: CASSPRQGGTDTQYF. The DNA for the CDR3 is TGTGCCAGCAGTCCACGACAGGGTGGCACAGATACGCAGTATTTT.

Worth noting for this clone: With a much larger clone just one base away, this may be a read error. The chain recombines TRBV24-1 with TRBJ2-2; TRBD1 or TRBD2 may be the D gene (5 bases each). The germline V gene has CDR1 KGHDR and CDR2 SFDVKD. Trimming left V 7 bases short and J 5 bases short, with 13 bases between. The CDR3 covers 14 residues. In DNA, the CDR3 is TGTGCCACCAGGGACATTCGGGAAACCGGGGAGCTGTTTTTT. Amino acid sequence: CATRDIRETGELFF.

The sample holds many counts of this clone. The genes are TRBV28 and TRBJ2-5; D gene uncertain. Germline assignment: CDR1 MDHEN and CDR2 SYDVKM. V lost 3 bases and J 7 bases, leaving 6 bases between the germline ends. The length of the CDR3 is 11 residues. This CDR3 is CASSLGGTQYF. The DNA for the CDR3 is TGTGCCAGCAGTTTGGGTGGGACCCAGTACTTC.

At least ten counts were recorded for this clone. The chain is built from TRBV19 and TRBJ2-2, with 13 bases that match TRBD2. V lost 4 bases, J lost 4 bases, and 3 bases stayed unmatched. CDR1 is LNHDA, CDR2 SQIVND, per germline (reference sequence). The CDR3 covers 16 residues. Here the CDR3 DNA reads TGTGCCAGTAGTACTCGACTAGCGGGAGGCACCGGGGAGCTGTTTTTT. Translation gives CASSTRLAGGTGELFF.

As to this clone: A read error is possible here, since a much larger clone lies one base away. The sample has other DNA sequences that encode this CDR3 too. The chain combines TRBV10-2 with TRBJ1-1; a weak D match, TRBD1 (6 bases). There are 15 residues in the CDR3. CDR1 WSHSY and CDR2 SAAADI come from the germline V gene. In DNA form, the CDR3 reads TGTGCCAGCAGTGCCAGTGGGGGCCTGAACACTGAAGCTTTCTTT. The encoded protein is CASSASGGLNTEAFF.

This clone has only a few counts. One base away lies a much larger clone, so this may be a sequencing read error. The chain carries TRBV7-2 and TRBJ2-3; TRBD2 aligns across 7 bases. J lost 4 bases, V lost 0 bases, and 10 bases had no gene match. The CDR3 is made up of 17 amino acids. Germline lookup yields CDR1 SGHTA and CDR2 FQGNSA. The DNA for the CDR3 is TGTGCCAGCAGCTTAGCGCGTCTAGCGGTAGTCCCAGATACGCAGTATTTT. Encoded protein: CASSLARLAVVPDTQYF.

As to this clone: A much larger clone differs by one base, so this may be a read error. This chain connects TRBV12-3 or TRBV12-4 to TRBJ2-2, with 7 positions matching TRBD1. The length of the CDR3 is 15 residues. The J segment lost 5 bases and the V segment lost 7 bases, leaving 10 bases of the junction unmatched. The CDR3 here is CASMPTGSKTGELFF. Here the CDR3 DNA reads TGTGCCAGCATGCCGACAGGGTCTAAAACCGGGGAGCTGTTTTTT.

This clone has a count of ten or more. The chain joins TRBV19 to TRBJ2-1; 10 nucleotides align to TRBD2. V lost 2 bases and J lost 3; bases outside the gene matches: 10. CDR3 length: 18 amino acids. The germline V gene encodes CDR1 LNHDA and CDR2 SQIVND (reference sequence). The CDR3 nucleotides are TGTGCCAGTAGTATATTCGCGACGAGGACTAGCGGCTACAATGAGCAGTTCTTC. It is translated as CASSIFATRTSGYNEQFF. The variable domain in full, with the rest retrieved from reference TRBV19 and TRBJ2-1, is DGGITQSPKYLFRKEGQNVTLSCEQNLNHDAMYWYRQDPGQGLRLIYYSQIVNDFQKGDIAEGYSVSREKKESFPLTVTSAQKNPTAFYLCASSIFATRTSGYNEQFFGPGTRLTVL.

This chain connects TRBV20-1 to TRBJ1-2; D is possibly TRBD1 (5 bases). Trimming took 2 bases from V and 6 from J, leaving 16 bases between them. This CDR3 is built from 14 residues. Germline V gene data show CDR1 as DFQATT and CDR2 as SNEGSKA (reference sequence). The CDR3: CSARSQREGNGYTF. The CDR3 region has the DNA TGCAGTGCTAGAAGTCAACGTGAGGGGAATGGCTACACCTTC.

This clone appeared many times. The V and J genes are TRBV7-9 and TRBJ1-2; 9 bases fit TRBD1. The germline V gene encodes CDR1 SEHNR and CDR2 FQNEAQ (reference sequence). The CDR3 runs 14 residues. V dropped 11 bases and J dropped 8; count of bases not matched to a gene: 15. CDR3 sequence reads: CAGSEGTGYGGYTF. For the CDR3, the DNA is TGTGCCGGATCTGAAGGGACAGGGTACGGCGGCTACACCTTC.